Shown below are 28 T cell receptor beta chains from a single sample sequenced in a study of Tregs in tolerant kidney transplant recipients. Sequencing used immunoSEQ multiplex PCR; TCRdb keeps in-frame clones, though not all of them. The sample records about 44,000 clones, roughly 96% being singletons. The antigens these receptors bind are not known. Sequenced: Tregs from blood cultured with allogeneic cells. All receptors come from a human donor in good health.

The chain recombines TRBV9 with TRBJ1-1; D is ambiguous. Germline V lookup: CDR1 SGDLS, CDR2 YYNGEE. The ends were cut back, 0 bases at V and 7 bases at J, with 10 bases in the middle. This CDR3 has 13 amino acids. CDR3 region: CASSVAGFSEAFF. The CDR3 coding sequence is TGTGCCAGCAGCGTAGCCGGGTTCAGTGAAGCTTTCTTT.

J is TRBJ1-3 and V is TRBV9; no reliable D call. The CDR3 covers 15 residues. In germline, CDR1 is SGDLS, CDR2 YYNGEE. V gave up 5 bases and J gave up 4 bases, with 16 bases separating them. The CDR3 sequence is CASSADGAYGNTIYF. The CDR3 coding sequence is TGTGCCAGCAGTGCGGACGGAGCCTACGGAAACACCATATATTTT. Together with reference TRBV9 and TRBJ1-3, the CDR3 gives the full variable domain: DSGVTQTPKHLITATGQRVTLRCSPRSGDLSVYWYQQSLDQGLQFLIQYYNGEERAKGNILERFSAQQFPDLHSELNLSSLELGDSALYFCASSADGAYGNTIYFGEGSWLTVV.

The chain is built from TRBV5-4 and TRBJ2-5; D possibly uses TRBD1 or TRBD2 (5 bases each). The CDR3 spans 14 residues. Trimming took 4 bases from V and 4 from J, leaving 14 bases between them. Per the germline V gene, CDR1 is SGHNT and CDR2 is YYREEE (reference sequence). DNA for the CDR3: TGTGCCAGCAGCGGCGTTTCAGGGAGAGAGACCCAGTACTTC. Its protein is CASSGVSGRETQYF.

The rearrangement joins TRBV7-2 to TRBJ1-1, with unresolved D. This CDR3 has 15 residues. The V gene's germline CDR1 is SGHTA and CDR2 FQGNSA. V lost 5 bases and J 0 bases, leaving 13 bases between the germline ends. Here the CDR3 DNA reads TGTGCCAGCAGCCCCACCAGGACTATGAACACTGAAGCTTTCTTT. The encoded protein is CASSPTRTMNTEAFF.

The chain links TRBV5-8 to TRBJ2-3, with D uncertain. The CDR3 has 13 amino acids. V lost 1 base, J lost 4 bases, and 7 bases lay in between. In germline, CDR1 is SGHTS, CDR2 YDEGEE. The CDR3 DNA reads as TGTGCCAGCAGCTTGCTGAAAGCAGATACGCAGTATTTT. Protein sequence: CASSLLKADTQYF.

V usage is TRBV5-1 and J usage is TRBJ2-3; no reliable D call. CDR3 length: 12 amino acids. Looked up from germline, CDR1 is SGHRS and CDR2 is YFSETQ. V was cut by 4 bases and J by 5 bases, with 8 bases left in between. CDR3 region: CASSGVLDTQYF. The CDR3 nucleotides read TGCGCCAGCAGCGGTGTCTTAGATACGCAGTATTTT.

The chain combines TRBV11-1 with TRBJ2-3; 16 nucleotides align to TRBD2. CDR1 is SGHAT and CDR2 is FQDESV in the germline V gene (reference sequence). This CDR3 has 15 amino acids. The V segment lost 3 bases and the J segment 8 bases; nucleotides outside the gene matches: 2. CDR3: CASSFGTSGGATQYF. The CDR3 nucleotides read TGTGCCAGCAGCTTCGGGACTAGCGGGGGGGCTACGCAGTATTTT. Full variable domain (rest looked up from reference TRBV11-1 and TRBJ2-3): EAEVAQSPRYKITEKSQAVAFWCDPISGHATLYWYRQILGQGPELLVQFQDESVVDDSQLPKDRFSAERLKGVDSTLKIQPAELGDSAMYLCASSFGTSGGATQYFGPGTRLTVL.

This chain joins TRBV5-3 and TRBJ1-2; a possible D gene is TRBD1 (6 bases). TRBV5-3 is flagged as an ORF with uncertain function. V lost 0 bases and J 4 bases, leaving 22 bases between the germline ends. The CDR3 runs 18 residues. In DNA, the CDR3 is TGTGCCAGAAGCTTGGGACAGGCAGAGGGGAACACCTGCTATGGCTACACCTTC. Translated: CARSLGQAEGNTCYGYTF.

V gene TRBV4-2 combines with J gene TRBJ1-4; 8 bases line up with TRBD1. The CDR3 loop spans 15 amino acids. Losses at the gene ends were 3 bases for V and 8 bases for J; bases not matched to a gene: 8. Germline assignment: CDR1 LGHNA and CDR2 YNFKEQ. The CDR3 spells CASSQPDRGREKLFF. The CDR3 region has the DNA TGTGCCAGCAGCCAGCCCGACAGGGGCCGAGAAAAACTGTTTTTT.

The rearrangement links TRBV6-5 to TRBJ1-1, with a weak D call TRBD1 (5 bases). The V gene lost 0 bases and the J gene lost 4 bases, with 12 bases spanning the gap. CDR1 MNHEY and CDR2 SVGAGI come from the germline V gene. The CDR3 loop spans 15 amino acids. The chain's CDR3 is CASSYSTGGLTEAFF. CDR3 DNA: TGTGCCAGCAGTTACTCGACGGGGGGTCTCACTGAAGCTTTCTTT.

This clone was recorded once. This sequence joins TRBV20-1 and TRBJ2-2; D remains ambiguous. V shed 6 bases and J shed 6 bases, with 8 bases lying between them. This CDR3 is built from 11 residues. The germline CDR1 and CDR2 sequences are DFQATT and SNEGSKA (reference sequence). The CDR3: CSAPRSGELFF. For the CDR3, the DNA is TGCAGTGCACCACGGTCCGGGGAGCTGTTTTTT.

CDR3 DNA sequence: TGTGCCAGCTCGCTCCGGGGACAGCCCCAGCATTTT. Protein: CASSLRGQPQHF. The V gene is TRBV18, the J gene TRBJ1-5; D gene unclear. The ends were cut back, 6 bases at V and 7 bases at J, with 10 bases in the middle. Per the germline V gene, CDR1 is KGHSH and CDR2 is LQKENI. The CDR3 runs to 12 residues. The complete variable domain, with remaining parts taken from reference TRBV18 and TRBJ1-5, reads NAGVMQNPRHLVRRRGQEARLRCSPMKGHSHVYWYRQLPEEGLKFMVYLQKENIIDESGMPKERFSAEFPKEGPSILRIQQVVRGDSAAYFCASSLRGQPQHFGDGTRLSIL.

This chain connects TRBV10-3 to TRBJ2-7, with a tentative D call TRBD1 (6 bases). V was clipped by 7 bases and J by 2 bases, with 12 bases between them. The CDR3 has 13 amino acids. CDR1 is ENHRY, CDR2 SYGVKD, per germline. The CDR3 loop reads CAIKRGLPYEQYF. The DNA of the CDR3 is TGTGCCATCAAGAGGGGGTTGCCCTACGAGCAGTACTTC.

The V call is TRBV11-1, the J call TRBJ2-1; TRBD2 agrees at 8 bases. The CDR3 is 15 residues long. CDR1 SGHAT and CDR2 FQDESV come from the germline V gene (reference sequence). The V segment lost 4 bases and the J segment 4 bases; nucleotides outside the gene matches: 6. The CDR3 protein is CASSWSGGIYNEQFF. Written as DNA, the CDR3 is TGTGCCAGCAGCTGGAGCGGGGGCATATACAATGAGCAGTTCTTC.

This clone was counted a single time. The chain recombines TRBV6-6 with TRBJ2-5; D possibly corresponds to TRBD2 (5 bases). Trimming took off 2 bases at V and 2 bases at J, with 6 bases between the two ends. From germline, CDR1 is MNHNY and CDR2 SVGAGI (reference sequence). This CDR3 spans 13 amino acids. The CDR3, as DNA: TGTGCCAGCAGTTACCGAGGGCAAGAGACCCAGTACTTC. Its translation is CASSYRGQETQYF.

The V call is TRBV9, the J call TRBJ1-2, with 7 bases aligning to TRBD1. Germline CDR1 is SGDLS and CDR2 is YYNGEE. Losses at the gene ends were 4 bases for V and 2 bases for J; bases not matched to a gene: 11. The CDR3 is made up of 16 amino acids. DNA of the CDR3: TGTGCCAGCAGCACCAGAGGGGACAGCCAGAACTATGGCTACACCTTC. Translated: CASSTRGDSQNYGYTF.

V is TRBV6-1 and J is TRBJ2-3; D might be TRBD1 (5 bases). Germline V gene data show CDR1 as MNHNS and CDR2 as SASEGT. The CDR3 runs to 13 residues. V was shortened by 8 bases and J by 5 bases, with 14 bases between the two germline ends. The CDR3 DNA reads as TGTGCCAGCCGAAAGGGGAATAGAGATACGCAGTATTTT. It translates to CASRKGNRDTQYF.

The chain combines TRBV21-1 with TRBJ2-3; TRBD2 is the table's D call, not checked against the DNA. TRBV21-1 is a pseudogene. The CDR3 is made up of 16 amino acids. The chain's CDR3 is CASSKVVRESTDTQYF. The CDR3 bases are TGTGCCAGCAGCAAAGTAGTCCGGGAAAGCACAGATACGCAGTATTTT.

The chain couples TRBV6-1 to TRBJ2-7; unclear D gene. Deletions cut 2 bases from V and 0 bases from J, with 8 bases between. From germline, CDR1 is MNHNS and CDR2 SASEGT. The CDR3 has 14 amino acids. Here the CDR3 reads CASSETVVSYEQYF. The CDR3 DNA reads as TGTGCCAGCAGTGAAACGGTGGTCTCCTACGAGCAGTACTTC.

This clone was seen once. V usage is TRBV6-5 and J usage is TRBJ1-6; D is perhaps TRBD1 (5 bases). With 0 bases removed from V and 10 bases from J, the gap between germline ends came to 13 bases. The CDR3 contains 15 residues. Germline CDR1 reads MNHEY; CDR2 reads SVGAGI. This chain's CDR3 is CASSYSPQGGSPLHF. DNA for the CDR3: TGTGCCAGCAGTTACTCGCCCCAGGGAGGATCACCCCTCCACTTT.

V and J are TRBV5-1 and TRBJ2-2, with D possibly TRBD2 on 6 matching bases. Trimming took off 5 bases at V and 2 bases at J, with 13 bases between the two ends. Looked up from germline, CDR1 is SGHRS and CDR2 is YFSETQ. The CDR3 consists of 15 residues. Here the CDR3 reads CASSRASENTGELFF. CDR3 bases: TGCGCCAGCAGTCGGGCTAGCGAAAACACCGGGGAGCTGTTTTTT. The variable domain in full, completed from reference TRBV5-1 and TRBJ2-2, reads KAGVTQTPRYLIKTRGQQVTLSCSPISGHRSVSWYQQTPGQGLQFLFEYFSETQRNKGNFPGRFSGRQFSNSRSEMNVSTLELGDSALYLCASSRASENTGELFFGEGSRLTVL.

The chain links TRBV9 to TRBJ2-3; the match to TRBD2 covers 10 bases. The CDR3 length is 14 residues. The junction had 12 bases not matched to a gene; V was cut back by 3 bases and J by 14 bases. Germline values: CDR1 SGDLS, CDR2 YYNGEE. As DNA, the CDR3 is TGTGCCAGCAGCGCCGAACCTCAGCGGGAGGGTCGGTATTTT. Its translation: CASSAEPQREGRYF.

The V gene is TRBV7-2, the J gene TRBJ2-1; possibly TRBD2 for D (7 bases). This CDR3 is built from 19 residues. The germline V and J ends were trimmed by 4 bases and 1 base, with 23 bases remaining between them. Germline CDR1 and CDR2: SGHTA and FQGNSA. This CDR3 reads CASSSMGGSRGRSYNEQFF. The CDR3 DNA reads as TGTGCCAGCAGCTCCATGGGGGGGTCCAGGGGACGGTCCTACAATGAGCAGTTCTTC.

The chain employs TRBV30 and TRBJ2-7; D is perhaps TRBD1 (5 bases). V lost 4 bases, J lost 9 bases, and 25 bases lay in between. The CDR3 runs 15 residues. Germline V CDR1 and CDR2: GTSNPN, SVGIG (reference sequence). The CDR3: CAWNRGQGPGRGQYF. Here the CDR3 DNA reads TGTGCCTGGAACCGAGGCCAGGGTCCGGGTCGAGGGCAGTACTTC.

V is TRBV4-2 and J is TRBJ1-2; D gene ambiguous. The CDR3 has 12 amino acids. Germline V gene lookup returns CDR1 LGHNA and CDR2 YNFKEQ. The V end lost 5 bases, the J end lost 5 bases, and 9 bases lay between the germline ends. The CDR3 region has the DNA TGTGCCAGCAGCGGTAGAGAATATGGCTACACCTTC. Translated, it gives CASSGREYGYTF.

The chain has TRBV28 and TRBJ2-1, with 8 bases aligning to TRBD2. From germline, CDR1 is MDHEN and CDR2 SYDVKM. J was trimmed by 0 bases and V by 10 bases; bases with no gene match: 8. CDR3 size: 15 residues. Written as DNA, the CDR3 is TGTGCCACATACCTGAGCGGGGGCTCCTACAATGAGCAGTTCTTC. This translates into CATYLSGGSYNEQFF.

The V gene is TRBV27, the J gene TRBJ2-1; 8 bases agree with TRBD1. CDR3 length: 14 amino acids. Germline V gene data show CDR1 as MNHEY and CDR2 as SMNVEV (reference sequence). V lost 6 bases and J lost 4; bases outside the gene matches: 5. The CDR3 DNA reads TGTGCCAGCAGGGACAGGGCGTCTTACAATGAGCAGTTCTTC. Translation gives CASRDRASYNEQFF.

This clone has a handful of counts. This rearrangement joins TRBV5-1 to TRBJ2-7, with 8 bases identical to TRBD2. CDR3 length equals 16 residues. The germline V gene has CDR1 SGHRS and CDR2 YFSETQ. J was trimmed by 0 bases and V by 1 base; bases with no gene match: 6. The CDR3 DNA follows: TGCGCCAGCAGCTTGTTGGTAGCGGGAAGCTCCTACGAGCAGTACTTC. Its translation: CASSLLVAGSSYEQYF. Together with reference TRBV5-1 and TRBJ2-7, the CDR3 gives the full variable domain: KAGVTQTPRYLIKTRGQQVTLSCSPISGHRSVSWYQQTPGQGLQFLFEYFSETQRNKGNFPGRFSGRQFSNSRSEMNVSTLELGDSALYLCASSLLVAGSSYEQYFGPGTRLTVT.